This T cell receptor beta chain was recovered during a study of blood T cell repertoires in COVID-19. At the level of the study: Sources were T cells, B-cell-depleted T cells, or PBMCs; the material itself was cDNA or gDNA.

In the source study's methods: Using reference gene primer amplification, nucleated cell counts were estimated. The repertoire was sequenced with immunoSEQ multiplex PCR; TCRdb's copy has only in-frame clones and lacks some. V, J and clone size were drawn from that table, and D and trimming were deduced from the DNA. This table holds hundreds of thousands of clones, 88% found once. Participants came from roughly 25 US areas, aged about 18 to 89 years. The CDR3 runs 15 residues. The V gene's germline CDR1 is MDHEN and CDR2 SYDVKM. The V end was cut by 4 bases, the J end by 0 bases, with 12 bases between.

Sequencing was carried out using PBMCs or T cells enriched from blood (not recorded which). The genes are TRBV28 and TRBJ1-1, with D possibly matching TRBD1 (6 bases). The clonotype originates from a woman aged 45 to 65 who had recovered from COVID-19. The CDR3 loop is CASSSATGLNTEAFF. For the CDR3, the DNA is TGTGCCAGCAGTTCTGCGACAGGACTGAACACTGAAGCTTTCTTT.